A selection of T cell receptor beta chains follows, all from one sample in a study of cytomegalovirus exposure and HLA in healthy donors. Assay: immunoSEQ multiplex PCR; the TCRdb copy retains only in-frame clones and omits some. The sample contains approximately 180,000 clones, more than 65% of which appear only once. Material for sequencing was PBMCs. All receptors derive from a woman aged 25-40 years in good health and CMV-seronegative. Each CDR3 is given with its conserved first and last residue. Each record gives: J gene, V gene, CDR3 protein.

TRBJ1-5	TRBV4-1	CASSQDLTSGQPQHF
TRBJ2-7	TRBV4-1	CASSRYGTGVNEQYF
TRBJ1-1	TRBV19	CASSIGQVQAFF
TRBJ2-3	TRBV4-2	CASSQDGTSTDTQYF
TRBJ1-2	TRBV5-4	CASRPEGLGGCGYTF
TRBJ2-7	TRBV19	CASSIGLASSYEQYF
TRBJ2-2	TRBV11-1	CASSLGTATYNTGELFF
TRBJ1-1	TRBV19	CASTPIGEGQKAFF
TRBJ1-6	TRBV18	CASSPRTGYHNSPLHF
TRBJ1-1	TRBV11-2	CASSRRGRGMNTEAFF
TRBJ1-1	TRBV4-3	CASSPGGASTEAFF
TRBJ2-1	TRBV11-1	CASSQSGGANEQFF
TRBJ2-7	TRBV10-1	CASSETGPYAQYF
TRBJ1-1	TRBV9	CASSSTTGEPEAFF
TRBJ1-1	TRBV27	CASSPRRMNTEAFF
TRBJ2-5	TRBV10-3	CAISESDPLIMASGALETQYF
TRBJ2-7	TRBV7-2	CASSPTGSYEQYF
TRBJ1-6	TRBV4-1	CASSQGSGPRVLFNSPLHF